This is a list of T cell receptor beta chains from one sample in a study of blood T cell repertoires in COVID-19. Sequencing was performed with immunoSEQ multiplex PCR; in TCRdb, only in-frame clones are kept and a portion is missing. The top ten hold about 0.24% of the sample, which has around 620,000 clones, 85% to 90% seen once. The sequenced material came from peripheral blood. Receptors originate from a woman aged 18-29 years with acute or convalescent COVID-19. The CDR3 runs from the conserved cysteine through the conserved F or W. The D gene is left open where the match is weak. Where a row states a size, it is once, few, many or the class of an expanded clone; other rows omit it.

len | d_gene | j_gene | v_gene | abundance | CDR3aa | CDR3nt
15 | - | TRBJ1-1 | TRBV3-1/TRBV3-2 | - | CASSQDPPGRERAFF | TGTGCCAGCAGCCAAGATCCCCCAGGGAGGGAACGAGCTTTCTTT
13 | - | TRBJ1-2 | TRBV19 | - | CASSIGIFRGYTF | TGTGCCAGTAGTATCGGTATTTTCCGTGGCTACACCTTC
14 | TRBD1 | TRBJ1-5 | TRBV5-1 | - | CASSFSGGDQPQHF | TGCGCCAGCAGCTTTTCAGGGGGCGATCAGCCCCAGCATTTT
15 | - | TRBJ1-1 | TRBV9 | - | CASSPPEGLNTEAFF | TGTGCCAGCAGCCCTCCAGAGGGCTTGAACACTGAAGCTTTCTTT
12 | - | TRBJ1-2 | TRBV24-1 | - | CATSVGGSGYTF | TGTGCCACCAGTGTGGGGGGTAGCGGCTACACCTTC
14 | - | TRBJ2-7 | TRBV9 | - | CASSVMGASYEQYF | TGTGCCAGCAGCGTAATGGGGGCCTCCTACGAGCAGTACTTC
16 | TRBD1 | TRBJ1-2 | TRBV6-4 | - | CASSETSDRLLYGYTF | TGTGCCAGCAGTGAGACCTCGGACAGGTTACTCTATGGCTACACCTTC
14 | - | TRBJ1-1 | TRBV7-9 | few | CASSVGLTDTEAFF | TGTGCCAGCAGCGTAGGGCTTACCGACACTGAAGCTTTCTTT
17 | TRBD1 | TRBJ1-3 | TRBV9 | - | CASSVAPQGGVGNTIYF | TGTGCCAGCAGCGTAGCCCCACAGGGGGGTGTTGGAAACACCATATATTTT
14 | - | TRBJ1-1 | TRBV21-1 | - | CASSKGGTGTEAFF | TGTGCCAGCAGCAAAGGGGGCACGGGCACTGAAGCTTTCTTT
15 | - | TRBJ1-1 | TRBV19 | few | CASTYSIDRNTEAFF | TGTGCCAGTACATACTCTATCGACAGGAACACTGAAGCTTTCTTT
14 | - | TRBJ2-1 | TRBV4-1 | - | CASSHPPARVEQFF | TGCGCCAGCAGCCACCCCCCGGCGAGGGTTGAGCAGTTCTTC
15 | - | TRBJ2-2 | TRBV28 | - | CASSLGGENTGELFF | TGTGCCAGCAGTTTGGGCGGGGAGAACACCGGGGAGCTGTTTTTT
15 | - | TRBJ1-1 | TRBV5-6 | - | CASSLWDTGNTEAFF | TGTGCCAGCAGCCTTTGGGACACCGGGAACACTGAAGCTTTCTTT
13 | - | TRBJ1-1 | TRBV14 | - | CASSQVGGTEAFF | TGTGCCAGCAGCCAAGTAGGGGGCACTGAAGCTTTCTTT
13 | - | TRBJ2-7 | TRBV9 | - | CASSFKTGFEQYF | TGTGCCAGCAGCTTCAAAACAGGGTTCGAGCAGTACTTC
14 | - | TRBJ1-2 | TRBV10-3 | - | CAIRADRRRKGYTF | TGTGCCATCAGGGCTGACAGGCGAAGAAAGGGCTACACCTTC
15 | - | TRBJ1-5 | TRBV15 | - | CATSLARGGNQPQHF | TGTGCCACCAGCCTTGCCCGGGGTGGCAATCAGCCCCAGCATTTT
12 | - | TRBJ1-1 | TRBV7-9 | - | CASSWDSYRAFF | TGTGCCAGCAGCTGGGACTCATATCGAGCTTTCTTT
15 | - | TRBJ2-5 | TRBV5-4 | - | CASSLEVGDQETQYF | TGTGCCAGCAGCTTGGAGGTGGGCGACCAGGAGACCCAGTACTTC
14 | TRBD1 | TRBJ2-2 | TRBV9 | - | CASTDRGGTGELFF | TGTGCCAGCACCGACAGGGGGGGGACCGGGGAGCTGTTTTTT
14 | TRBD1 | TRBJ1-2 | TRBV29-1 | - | CSVVTGTLNYGYTF | TGCAGCGTGGTGACAGGGACCCTTAACTATGGCTACACCTTC
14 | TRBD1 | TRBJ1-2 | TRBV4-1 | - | CASSHRQGNYGYTF | TGCGCCAGCAGCCACCGACAGGGGAACTATGGCTACACCTTC
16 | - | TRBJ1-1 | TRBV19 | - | CASSIDRSLRDTEAFF | TGTGCCAGTAGTATAGATCGATCACTCAGGGACACTGAAGCTTTCTTT
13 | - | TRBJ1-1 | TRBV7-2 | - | CASSLGEKLEAFF | TGTGCCAGCAGCTTAGGAGAGAAACTTGAAGCTTTCTTT
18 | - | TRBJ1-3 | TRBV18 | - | CASSPRASTGLSGNTIYF | TGTGCCAGCTCACCACGGGCCTCAACAGGGTTGTCTGGAAACACCATATATTTT
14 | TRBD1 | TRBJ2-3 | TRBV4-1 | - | CASSQIQGADTQYF | TGCGCCAGCAGCCAGATCCAGGGGGCAGATACGCAGTATTTT
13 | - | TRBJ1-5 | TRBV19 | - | CASSIGTYQPQHF | TGTGCCAGTAGTATAGGAACATATCAGCCCCAGCATTTT
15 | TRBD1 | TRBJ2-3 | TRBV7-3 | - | CASSLGQGGTDTQYF | TGTGCCAGCAGCCTCGGACAGGGTGGCACAGATACGCAGTATTTT
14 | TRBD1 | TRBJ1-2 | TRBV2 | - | CASRYRGLIYGYTF | TGTGCCAGCAGGTACAGGGGGCTAATCTATGGCTACACCTTC
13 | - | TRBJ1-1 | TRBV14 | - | CASSLWGGTEAFF | TGTGCCAGCAGCCTATGGGGGGGAACTGAAGCTTTCTTT
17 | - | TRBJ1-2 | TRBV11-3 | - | CASSLDQSSESYYGYTF | TGTGCCAGCAGCTTAGATCAAAGCAGCGAATCCTACTATGGCTACACCTTC
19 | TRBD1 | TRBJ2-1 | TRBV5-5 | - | CASSSPMDRIEGAYNEQFF | TGTGCCAGCAGCTCACCCATGGACAGGATCGAGGGCGCCTACAATGAGCAGTTCTTC
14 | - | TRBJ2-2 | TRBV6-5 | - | CATTGTRGTGELFF | TGTGCCACCACCGGGACCCGGGGGACCGGGGAGCTGTTTTTT
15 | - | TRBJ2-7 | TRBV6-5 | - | CASSRVIGLPYEQYF | TGTGCCAGCAGTAGGGTGATTGGACTCCCCTACGAGCAGTACTTC
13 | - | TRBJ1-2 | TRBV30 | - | CAWSAWSGDGYTF | TGTGCCTGGAGTGCGTGGTCAGGGGATGGCTACACCTTC
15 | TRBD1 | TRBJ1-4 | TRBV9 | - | CASSATGSTNEKLFF | TGTGCCAGCAGCGCGACAGGGTCAACTAATGAAAAACTGTTTTTT
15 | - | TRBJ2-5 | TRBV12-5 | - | CASGLLRGAQETQYF | TGTGCTAGTGGTTTGTTGCGGGGAGCACAAGAGACCCAGTACTTC
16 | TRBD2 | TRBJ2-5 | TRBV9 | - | CASSASGTSGGETQYF | TGTGCCAGCAGCGCCTCCGGGACTAGCGGGGGTGAGACCCAGTACTTC
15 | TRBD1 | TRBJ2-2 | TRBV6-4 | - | CASSAGTGGTGELFF | TGTGCCAGCAGCGCCGGGACAGGGGGCACCGGGGAGCTGTTTTTT
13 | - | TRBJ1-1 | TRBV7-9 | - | CASRAYMNTEAFF | TGTGCCAGCAGGGCTTATATGAACACTGAAGCTTTCTTT
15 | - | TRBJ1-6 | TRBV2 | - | CASSVSTAYNSPLHF | TGTGCCAGCAGTGTTTCGACAGCCTATAATTCACCCCTCCACTTT
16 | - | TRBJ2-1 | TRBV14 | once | CASSQGGGGVHNEQFF | TGTGCCAGCAGCCAAGGTGGAGGGGGGGTCCACAATGAGCAGTTCTTC
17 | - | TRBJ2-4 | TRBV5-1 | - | CASSSLGSVLAKNIQYF | TGCGCCAGCAGCAGTCTAGGGAGCGTTCTAGCCAAAAACATTCAGTACTTC
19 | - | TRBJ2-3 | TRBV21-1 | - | CASSKGKGDDRGGTDTQYF | TGTGCCAGCAGCAAAGGAAAAGGGGATGACAGGGGAGGCACAGATACGCAGTATTTT
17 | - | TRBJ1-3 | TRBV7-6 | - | CASSLFTGSASGNTIYF | TGTGCCAGCAGCCTTTTTACGGGGTCTGCCTCTGGAAACACCATATATTTT
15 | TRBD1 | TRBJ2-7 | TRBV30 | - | CAWRSISAGGREQYF | TGTGCCTGGAGATCAATATCGGCAGGGGGACGCGAGCAGTACTTC
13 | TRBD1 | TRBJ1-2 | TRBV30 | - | CAWSFTGDDGYTF | TGTGCCTGGAGTTTTACAGGGGATGATGGCTACACCTTC
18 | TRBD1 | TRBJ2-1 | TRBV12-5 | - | CASGTGTGGRGSYNEQFF | TGTGCTAGTGGTACCGGGACAGGGGGAAGAGGTTCCTACAATGAGCAGTTCTTC
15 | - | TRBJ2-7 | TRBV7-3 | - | CASSLSDRPDVEQYF | TGTGCCAGCAGCTTGTCCGACAGGCCTGATGTGGAGCAGTACTTC
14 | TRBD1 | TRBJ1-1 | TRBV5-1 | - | CASSSTGGRTEAFF | TGCGCCAGCAGCTCGACAGGGGGCCGGACTGAAGCTTTCTTT
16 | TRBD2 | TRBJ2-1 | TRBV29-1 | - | CSVEDPSGGPYNEQFF | TGCAGCGTTGAAGACCCCAGCGGGGGCCCCTACAATGAGCAGTTCTTC